What follows is one T cell receptor (beta chain) and its context. These data originate in a study of control samples from healthy donors and cancer patients. Generated by immunoSEQ multiplex PCR, the TCRdb table keeps only in-frame clones and is missing some. The data hold about 77,000 clones, with 92% observed a single time. This sequence originates from an older woman in good health. Material for sequencing was blood.

The CDR3 here is CASRKTGHQPQHF. CDR3 coding DNA: TGTGCCAGCAGAAAGACAGGCCATCAGCCCCAGCATTTT. This sequence joins TRBV6-5 and TRBJ1-5; maybe TRBD1 (6 bases). The CDR3 contains 13 residues. Germline V lookup: CDR1 MNHEY, CDR2 SVGAGI. V was shortened by 6 bases and J by 5 bases, with 11 bases between the two germline ends.